This T cell receptor (beta chain) was sequenced for a study of patients and donors after allogeneic stem cell transplantation. TCRdb fed the RT-PCR reads into MiXCR, producing one record per CDR3 protein. Found here are around 27,000 distinct CDR3 sequences, about 8% of them singletons; the top ten hold around 50%. The germline V gene has CDR1 SGHVS and CDR2 FQNEAQ. The junction had 14 bases not matched to a gene; V was cut back by 8 bases and J by 3 bases. The CDR3 runs to 16 residues. This clonotype occurred many times. The sequence was obtained from a human donor who was either an allogeneic HSCT recipient or a stem cell or donor lymphocyte infusion donor (not recorded which). It is not recorded whose cells these are; they may come from a transplant donor. The specimen sequenced was blood, either unsorted or a sorted T cell fraction (not recorded which). The rearrangement joins TRBV7-8 to TRBJ2-3; 7 nucleotides align to TRBD2. CDR3 in DNA: TGTGCCAGCTCACCCCGGAGGCGGGAGACTACAGATACGCAGTATTTT. Protein sequence: CASSPRRRETTDTQYF.